This T cell receptor beta chain was obtained from a study of blood T cells in healthy people across ages. In this sample, this clonotype turned up once. No antigen is known for it. Compared with germline, one end of the junction differs, possibly owing to a read error. Together with a sample-barcoded 5' primer, a J-beta primer mix was included in a second PCR lasting about 6 to 12 cycles. Each CDR3 protein is one row after TCRdb ran MiXCR on the 5' RACE reads. The data show about 1.5 million distinct CDR3 sequences, around 40% seen once. This CDR3 region has 15 residues. Study-wide results and caveats: Aged donors had fewer naive CD4+ cells and lower diversity than long-lived donors.

The V and J genes are TRBV12-3 or TRBV12-4 and TRBJ2-3; tentative D call: TRBD2 (6 bases). Sequencing was done on a sample of blood. This sequence originates from a woman younger than 35 in good health. Here the CDR3 DNA reads TGTGCCAGCAGTTTAGTCTCCACTAGCACAGATGCGCAGTATTTT. As protein: CASSLVSTSTDAQYF.